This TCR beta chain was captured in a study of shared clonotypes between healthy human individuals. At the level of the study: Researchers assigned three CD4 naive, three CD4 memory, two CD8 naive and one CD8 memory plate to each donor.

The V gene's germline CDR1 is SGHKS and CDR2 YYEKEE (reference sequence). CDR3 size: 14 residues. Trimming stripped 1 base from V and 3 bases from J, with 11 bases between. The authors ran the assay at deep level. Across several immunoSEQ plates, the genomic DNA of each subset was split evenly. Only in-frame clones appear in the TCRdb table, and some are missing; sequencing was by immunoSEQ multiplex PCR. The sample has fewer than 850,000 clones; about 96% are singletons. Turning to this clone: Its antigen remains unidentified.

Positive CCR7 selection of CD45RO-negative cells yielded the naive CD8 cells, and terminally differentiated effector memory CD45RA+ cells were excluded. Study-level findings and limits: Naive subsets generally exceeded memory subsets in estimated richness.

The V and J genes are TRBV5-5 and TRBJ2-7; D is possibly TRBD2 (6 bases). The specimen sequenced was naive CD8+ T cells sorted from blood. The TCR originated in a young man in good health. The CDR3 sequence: CASSLRESRYEQYF. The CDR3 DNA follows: TGTGCCAGCAGCTTGCGGGAGAGTCGCTACGAGCAGTACTTC. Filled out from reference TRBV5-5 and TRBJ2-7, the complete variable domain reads DAGVTQSPTHLIKTRGQQVTLRCSPISGHKSVSWYQQVLGQGPQFIFQYYEKEERGRGNFPDRFSARQFPNYSSELNVNALLLGDSALYLCASSLRESRYEQYFGPGTRLTVT.